This T cell receptor (beta chain) was captured in a study of blood T cell repertoires in COVID-19. The V gene's germline CDR1 is KGHDR and CDR2 SFDVKD. This CDR3 comprises 20 residues. V was shortened by 3 bases and J by 0 bases, with 22 bases between the two germline ends. In the authors' workflow: Reference gene primer amplification yielded estimated nucleated cell counts. Here immunoSEQ multiplex PCR was the method, and the copy in TCRdb shows in-frame clones only, minus some. V and J calls and clone size are as listed in that table; D and trimming were resolved from the DNA. The sample includes approximately 250,000 clones, about 83% of them seen just once.

The specimen was peripheral blood. The receptor was isolated from a woman aged 45-60 years with acute or convalescent COVID-19. The chain recombines TRBV24-1 with TRBJ2-2; D perhaps matches TRBD1 (6 bases). The CDR3: CATSDPLGTLNSPNTGELFF. CDR3 sequence (DNA): TGTGCCACCAGTGATCCCCTCGGGACACTTAATTCGCCGAACACCGGGGAGCTGTTTTTT.